A selection of T cell receptor beta chains follows, all from one sample in a study of blood T cell repertoires in COVID-19. TCRdb's copy holds only in-frame clones and misses some; the assay was immunoSEQ multiplex PCR. The sample records about 260,000 clones, approximately 90% being singletons. The sample taken for sequencing was peripheral blood. All receptors come from a woman in her fifties or sixties who had recovered from COVID-19. CDR3s include the opening cysteine and the closing phenylalanine or tryptophan. Not every row has a clone size; where given, it reads once, few, many or a size class.

NA | TRBV5-4 | 13 | CASSLVPGETQYF
NA | TRBV6-2/TRBV6-3 | 16 | CASSNGQGATVGEQYF
NA | TRBV6-2/TRBV6-3 | 17 | CASSFGSSRVLFETQYF
NA | TRBV5-6 | 13 | CASSLRGRGEAFF
once | TRBV5-1 | 16 | CASSPGTGGSNQPQHF
NA | TRBV27 | 15 | CASSPLTGSSYEQYF
NA | TRBV15 | 16 | CATSRDGSAGQETQYF
once | TRBV2 | 13 | CASRGQPQETQYF
NA | TRBV18 | 13 | CASSLDRNTEAFF
NA | TRBV3-1/TRBV3-2 | 13 | CASSQPAGNTIYF
NA | TRBV9 | 16 | CASSFSDRSSSNEQFF
NA | TRBV7-9 | 15 | CASSEGTGLTGELFF
few | TRBV5-6 | 12 | CASSWGGTEAFF
NA | TRBV7-2 | 15 | CASSSMTGYNSPLHF
NA | TRBV5-1 | 14 | CASSLGRGHGEQYF
many | TRBV7-8 | 16 | CASSFRLAGLDEEQFF
NA | TRBV5-5 | 13 | CASSLQGNTEAFF
once | TRBV7-3 | 16 | CASSPDRYSMNTEAFF
NA | TRBV2 | 14 | CASSAVNSNQPQHF
once | TRBV7-6 | 15 | CASSSLGTANTEAFF
NA | TRBV28 | 16 | CASSPPTGRFADTQYF
NA | TRBV7-2 | 16 | CASSLWTGVLRGPQHF
NA | TRBV11-1 | 14 | CASSLAAGGNTIYF
NA | TRBV6-5 | 16 | CASSYSKTGYTGELFF
NA | TRBV19 | 17 | CASSVGLAPQGGETQYF
NA | TRBV6-5 | 14 | CASGPGVRNSPLHF
NA | TRBV27 | 15 | CASSLSGRGTGELFF
NA | TRBV23-1 | 12 | CASSPFCYGYTF
NA | TRBV9 | 13 | CASSVGSSGAQHF
NA | TRBV12-3/TRBV12-4 | 13 | CASRIWGEDEQYF
NA | TRBV9 | 15 | CASSRIGHLQETQYF
NA | TRBV7-9 | 13 | CASSGGLRETQYF
NA | TRBV7-6 | 16 | CASSLGLAGGTYEQYF
NA | TRBV19 | 15 | CASSIVGTGAYEQYF
few | TRBV6-2/TRBV6-3 | 16 | CASSSFTPLGVDEQFF